Listed here is a single TCR beta chain. Antigen: not known. An end of the junction does not agree with germline; a read error may underlie this. The source of the sample is a study of regulatory T cells in long-lasting Graves disease. Library construction for TCR beta used iRepertoire HTBI primers and Arm-PCR of CDR3 regions. TCRdb re-called the multiplex PCR reads through MiXCR, storing one row per CDR3 protein. The profile covers about 470,000 distinct CDR3 sequences, with around 20% appearing a single time and over 7.5% taken by the ten largest. Study conclusions and caveats: It was in persistent disease that TRBV28, TRBJ1-2 and TRBJ2-5 were favored. New patients shared around 1,000 public clonotypes, and persistent patients shared more, with around 2,600.

This CDR3 spans 16 amino acids. Germline assignment: CDR1 MNHEY and CDR2 SMNVEV (reference sequence). Described time point: persistent/refractory GD, antithyroid drugs over 5 years with positive TRAb. RNA from PBMCs was the source of the TCR library. This receptor was identified in a female donor with Graves disease. The chain recombines TRBV27 with TRBJ2-2, with 9 bases fitting TRBD1. The sample consisted of peripheral blood mononuclear cells (PBMCs), taken when the disease was refractory, from a patient treated with antithyroid drugs. CDR3: CASSFYRGQGTEELFF. In DNA form, the CDR3 reads TGTGCCAGCAGTTTCTACAGGGGGCAGGGCACCGAGGAGCTGTTTTTT.